These 14 T cell receptor beta chains share one sample of origin, sequenced in a study of blood T cell repertoires in COVID-19. Here immunoSEQ multiplex PCR was the method, and the copy in TCRdb shows in-frame clones only, minus some. The sample holds 200,000 to 250,000 clones, around 85% seen once. The sequenced sample was PBMCs or T cells enriched from blood (not recorded which). These receptor sequences come from a woman between 50 and 59 years old in a cohort exposed to, infected with or recovered from COVID-19 (not recorded which).

V usage is TRBV21-1 and J usage is TRBJ2-4; TRBD1, the D gene given by the table, was not confirmed from the DNA. TRBV21-1 is labeled a pseudogene. The CDR3 totals 17 residues. CDR3 coding DNA: TGTGCCAGCACCCATTCCCCCACAGGAAACGACGGTGACATTCAGTACTTC. Protein sequence: CASTHSPTGNDGDIQYF.

This chain joins TRBV28 and TRBJ1-1; 10 bases align to TRBD1. Germline assignment: CDR1 MDHEN and CDR2 SYDVKM. J was trimmed by 1 base and V by 8 bases; bases with no gene match: 16. The CDR3 has 18 residues. CDR3 nucleotide sequence: TGTGCCAGCGCACTGCGGGACAGGGGATCGTTAAGGAACACTGAAGCTTTCTTT. It codes for CASALRDRGSLRNTEAFF. The variable domain in full, with the rest retrieved from reference TRBV28 and TRBJ1-1, is DVKVTQSSRYLVKRTGEKVFLECVQDMDHENMFWYRQDPGLGLRLIYFSYDVKMKEKGDIPEGYSVSREKKERFSLILESASTNQTSMYLCASALRDRGSLRNTEAFFGQGTRLTVV.

This chain links TRBV14 with TRBJ1-1, with D hard to call. Germline V CDR1 and CDR2: SGHDN, FVKESK. Trimming took 4 bases from V and 3 from J, leaving 21 bases between them. CDR3 length: 17 amino acids. The CDR3 is CASSPPLFRGQDTEAFF. The DNA for the CDR3 is TGTGCCAGCAGCCCACCCCTCTTTCGGGGTCAGGACACTGAAGCTTTCTTT.

This sequence joins TRBV3-1 (or the pseudogene TRBV3-2) and TRBJ2-5; TRBD2 is a possible D gene (6 bases). Germline CDR1 is LGHDT and CDR2 is YNNKEL (reference sequence). The CDR3 has 14 amino acids. V gave up 1 base and J gave up 4 bases, with 10 bases separating them. CDR3 protein: CASSQGGGAETQYF. In DNA form, the CDR3 reads TGTGCCAGCAGCCAAGGAGGAGGGGCAGAGACCCAGTACTTC.

The sample holds one count of this clone. The V call is TRBV4-3, the J call TRBJ2-2; TRBD1 might be the D (5 bases). Trimming removed 3 bases from V and 5 bases from J, with 10 bases in between. The length of the CDR3 is 14 residues. CDR1 LGHNA and CDR2 YSLEER come from the germline V gene. DNA for the CDR3: TGCGCCAGCAGCCACACGACAGAAACCGGGGAGCTGTTTTTT. This codes for CASSHTTETGELFF.

This clone was recorded a few times. The chain employs TRBV7-9 and TRBJ1-2, with 8 nucleotides matching TRBD1. This CDR3 is 15 amino acids long. Germline CDR1 and CDR2: SEHNR and FQNEAQ (reference sequence). J was trimmed by 4 bases and V by 3 bases; bases with no gene match: 7. The CDR3 reads CASSFQGAGGYGYTF. For the CDR3, the DNA is TGTGCCAGCAGCTTTCAGGGGGCCGGGGGCTATGGCTACACCTTC.

This chain uses TRBV5-1 with TRBJ1-1, with D perhaps matching TRBD1 (5 bases). Germline V gene sequence: CDR1 SGHRS, CDR2 YFSETQ. Deletions cut 1 base from V and 1 base from J, with 11 bases between. This CDR3 has 15 residues. The CDR3 sequence is CASSLSTGWNTEAFF. In nucleotides, the CDR3 is TGCGCCAGCAGCTTGAGTACAGGATGGAACACTGAAGCTTTCTTT.

V is TRBV15 and J is TRBJ1-2; 8 bases are a match to TRBD1. CDR3 length: 15 residues. The germline gives CDR1 LNHNV, CDR2 YYDKDF (reference sequence). The junction had 14 bases not matched to a gene; V was cut back by 4 bases and J by 10 bases. The CDR3 region has the DNA TGTGCCACCAGCATCGCCCGGACAGGGTTCGTGGCCTACACCTTC. Its translation is CATSIARTGFVAYTF.

The chain combines TRBV5-1 with TRBJ2-1; TRBD2 matches at 7 bases. This CDR3 has 16 residues. V lost 0 bases, J lost 0 bases, and 3 bases stayed unmatched. Germline CDR1 and CDR2: SGHRS and YFSETQ. The CDR3 bases are TGCGCCAGCAGCTTGGCAGGCGGGAGCTCCTACAATGAGCAGTTCTTC. It specifies CASSLAGGSSYNEQFF.

This chain joins TRBV11-2 and TRBJ2-2; the match to TRBD1 covers 9 bases. This CDR3 has 19 residues. From germline, CDR1 is SGHAT and CDR2 FQNNGV. V lost 5 bases, J lost 5 bases, and 18 bases stayed unmatched. The CDR3 spells CASSRDRVIGWFATGELFF. Written as DNA, the CDR3 is TGTGCCAGCAGCCGGGACAGGGTTATCGGGTGGTTCGCGACCGGGGAGCTGTTTTTT.

This clone appeared a single time. The rearrangement links TRBV3-1 (or the pseudogene TRBV3-2) to TRBJ2-1, with a tentative D call TRBD1 (5 bases). V lost 4 bases and J lost 4, with 17 bases in between. The CDR3 loop spans 16 amino acids. Germline values: CDR1 LGHDT, CDR2 YNNKEL (reference sequence). CDR3: CASSPSQGSPYNEQFF. As DNA, the CDR3 is TGTGCCAGCAGCCCATCCCAGGGTAGTCCGTACAATGAGCAGTTCTTC.

This clone was seen a few times. The chain carries TRBV4-3 and TRBJ2-1, with a tentative D call TRBD1 (7 bases). Germline V CDR1 and CDR2: LGHNA, YSLEER. CDR3 length equals 15 residues. The V and J ends lost 4 bases and 4 bases respectively, with 14 bases between them. The CDR3 is CASSRGDSFYNEQFF. The CDR3 DNA reads as TGCGCCAGCAGCCGGGGGGACAGTTTTTACAATGAGCAGTTCTTC.

This chain uses TRBV28 with TRBJ2-7; D is unclear. Per germline, CDR1 MDHEN and CDR2 SYDVKM. The CDR3 consists of 11 residues. V was clipped by 7 bases and J by 9 bases, with 13 bases between them. For the CDR3, the DNA is TGTGCCAGCACCTCCCCCGGTGGGCAGTACTTC. Protein product: CASTSPGGQYF.

The chain combines TRBV5-1 with TRBJ1-4; D remains ambiguous. Germline-derived CDR1 and CDR2 are SGHRS and YFSETQ. CDR3 length: 15 residues. The V and J ends lost 2 bases and 9 bases respectively, with 17 bases between them. The DNA for the CDR3 is TGCGCCAGCAGCTTTAATCCCACGAGGGATCAAAAACTGTTTTTT. Protein product: CASSFNPTRDQKLFF.